A few counts support the clone carrying this TCR beta chain. CDR3 length: 12 residues. Germline V CDR1 and CDR2: MNHNS, SASEGT. V was clipped by 8 bases and J by 0 bases, with 8 bases between them. The data were taken from a study of T cells in Graves' hyperthyroidism and ophthalmopathy. As for the study in general: Peripheral blood specimens were obtained at initial diagnosis, prior to any treatment.

From RNA transcripts, TCR beta CDR3 regions were amplified. RT-PCR in the first round (using the HTBI primer set) targeted the TCR CDR3. Using its own MiXCR run on the multiplex PCR reads, TCRdb lists one record per CDR3 protein. The sample lists hundreds of thousands of distinct CDR3 sequences; 11% to 15% were seen once. The study based diagnoses on clinical symptoms, serum thyroxine and TRAb, thyroid ultrasound and orbital computed tomography. The receptor comes from a man aged 50-59 years with Graves' ophthalmopathy. Material: blood. The V call is TRBV6-1, the J call TRBJ2-7; D possibly corresponds to TRBD1 (6 bases). CDR3 loop: CASATGSYEQYF. CDR3 sequence (DNA): TGTGCCAGCGCGACAGGCTCCTACGAGCAGTACTTC.